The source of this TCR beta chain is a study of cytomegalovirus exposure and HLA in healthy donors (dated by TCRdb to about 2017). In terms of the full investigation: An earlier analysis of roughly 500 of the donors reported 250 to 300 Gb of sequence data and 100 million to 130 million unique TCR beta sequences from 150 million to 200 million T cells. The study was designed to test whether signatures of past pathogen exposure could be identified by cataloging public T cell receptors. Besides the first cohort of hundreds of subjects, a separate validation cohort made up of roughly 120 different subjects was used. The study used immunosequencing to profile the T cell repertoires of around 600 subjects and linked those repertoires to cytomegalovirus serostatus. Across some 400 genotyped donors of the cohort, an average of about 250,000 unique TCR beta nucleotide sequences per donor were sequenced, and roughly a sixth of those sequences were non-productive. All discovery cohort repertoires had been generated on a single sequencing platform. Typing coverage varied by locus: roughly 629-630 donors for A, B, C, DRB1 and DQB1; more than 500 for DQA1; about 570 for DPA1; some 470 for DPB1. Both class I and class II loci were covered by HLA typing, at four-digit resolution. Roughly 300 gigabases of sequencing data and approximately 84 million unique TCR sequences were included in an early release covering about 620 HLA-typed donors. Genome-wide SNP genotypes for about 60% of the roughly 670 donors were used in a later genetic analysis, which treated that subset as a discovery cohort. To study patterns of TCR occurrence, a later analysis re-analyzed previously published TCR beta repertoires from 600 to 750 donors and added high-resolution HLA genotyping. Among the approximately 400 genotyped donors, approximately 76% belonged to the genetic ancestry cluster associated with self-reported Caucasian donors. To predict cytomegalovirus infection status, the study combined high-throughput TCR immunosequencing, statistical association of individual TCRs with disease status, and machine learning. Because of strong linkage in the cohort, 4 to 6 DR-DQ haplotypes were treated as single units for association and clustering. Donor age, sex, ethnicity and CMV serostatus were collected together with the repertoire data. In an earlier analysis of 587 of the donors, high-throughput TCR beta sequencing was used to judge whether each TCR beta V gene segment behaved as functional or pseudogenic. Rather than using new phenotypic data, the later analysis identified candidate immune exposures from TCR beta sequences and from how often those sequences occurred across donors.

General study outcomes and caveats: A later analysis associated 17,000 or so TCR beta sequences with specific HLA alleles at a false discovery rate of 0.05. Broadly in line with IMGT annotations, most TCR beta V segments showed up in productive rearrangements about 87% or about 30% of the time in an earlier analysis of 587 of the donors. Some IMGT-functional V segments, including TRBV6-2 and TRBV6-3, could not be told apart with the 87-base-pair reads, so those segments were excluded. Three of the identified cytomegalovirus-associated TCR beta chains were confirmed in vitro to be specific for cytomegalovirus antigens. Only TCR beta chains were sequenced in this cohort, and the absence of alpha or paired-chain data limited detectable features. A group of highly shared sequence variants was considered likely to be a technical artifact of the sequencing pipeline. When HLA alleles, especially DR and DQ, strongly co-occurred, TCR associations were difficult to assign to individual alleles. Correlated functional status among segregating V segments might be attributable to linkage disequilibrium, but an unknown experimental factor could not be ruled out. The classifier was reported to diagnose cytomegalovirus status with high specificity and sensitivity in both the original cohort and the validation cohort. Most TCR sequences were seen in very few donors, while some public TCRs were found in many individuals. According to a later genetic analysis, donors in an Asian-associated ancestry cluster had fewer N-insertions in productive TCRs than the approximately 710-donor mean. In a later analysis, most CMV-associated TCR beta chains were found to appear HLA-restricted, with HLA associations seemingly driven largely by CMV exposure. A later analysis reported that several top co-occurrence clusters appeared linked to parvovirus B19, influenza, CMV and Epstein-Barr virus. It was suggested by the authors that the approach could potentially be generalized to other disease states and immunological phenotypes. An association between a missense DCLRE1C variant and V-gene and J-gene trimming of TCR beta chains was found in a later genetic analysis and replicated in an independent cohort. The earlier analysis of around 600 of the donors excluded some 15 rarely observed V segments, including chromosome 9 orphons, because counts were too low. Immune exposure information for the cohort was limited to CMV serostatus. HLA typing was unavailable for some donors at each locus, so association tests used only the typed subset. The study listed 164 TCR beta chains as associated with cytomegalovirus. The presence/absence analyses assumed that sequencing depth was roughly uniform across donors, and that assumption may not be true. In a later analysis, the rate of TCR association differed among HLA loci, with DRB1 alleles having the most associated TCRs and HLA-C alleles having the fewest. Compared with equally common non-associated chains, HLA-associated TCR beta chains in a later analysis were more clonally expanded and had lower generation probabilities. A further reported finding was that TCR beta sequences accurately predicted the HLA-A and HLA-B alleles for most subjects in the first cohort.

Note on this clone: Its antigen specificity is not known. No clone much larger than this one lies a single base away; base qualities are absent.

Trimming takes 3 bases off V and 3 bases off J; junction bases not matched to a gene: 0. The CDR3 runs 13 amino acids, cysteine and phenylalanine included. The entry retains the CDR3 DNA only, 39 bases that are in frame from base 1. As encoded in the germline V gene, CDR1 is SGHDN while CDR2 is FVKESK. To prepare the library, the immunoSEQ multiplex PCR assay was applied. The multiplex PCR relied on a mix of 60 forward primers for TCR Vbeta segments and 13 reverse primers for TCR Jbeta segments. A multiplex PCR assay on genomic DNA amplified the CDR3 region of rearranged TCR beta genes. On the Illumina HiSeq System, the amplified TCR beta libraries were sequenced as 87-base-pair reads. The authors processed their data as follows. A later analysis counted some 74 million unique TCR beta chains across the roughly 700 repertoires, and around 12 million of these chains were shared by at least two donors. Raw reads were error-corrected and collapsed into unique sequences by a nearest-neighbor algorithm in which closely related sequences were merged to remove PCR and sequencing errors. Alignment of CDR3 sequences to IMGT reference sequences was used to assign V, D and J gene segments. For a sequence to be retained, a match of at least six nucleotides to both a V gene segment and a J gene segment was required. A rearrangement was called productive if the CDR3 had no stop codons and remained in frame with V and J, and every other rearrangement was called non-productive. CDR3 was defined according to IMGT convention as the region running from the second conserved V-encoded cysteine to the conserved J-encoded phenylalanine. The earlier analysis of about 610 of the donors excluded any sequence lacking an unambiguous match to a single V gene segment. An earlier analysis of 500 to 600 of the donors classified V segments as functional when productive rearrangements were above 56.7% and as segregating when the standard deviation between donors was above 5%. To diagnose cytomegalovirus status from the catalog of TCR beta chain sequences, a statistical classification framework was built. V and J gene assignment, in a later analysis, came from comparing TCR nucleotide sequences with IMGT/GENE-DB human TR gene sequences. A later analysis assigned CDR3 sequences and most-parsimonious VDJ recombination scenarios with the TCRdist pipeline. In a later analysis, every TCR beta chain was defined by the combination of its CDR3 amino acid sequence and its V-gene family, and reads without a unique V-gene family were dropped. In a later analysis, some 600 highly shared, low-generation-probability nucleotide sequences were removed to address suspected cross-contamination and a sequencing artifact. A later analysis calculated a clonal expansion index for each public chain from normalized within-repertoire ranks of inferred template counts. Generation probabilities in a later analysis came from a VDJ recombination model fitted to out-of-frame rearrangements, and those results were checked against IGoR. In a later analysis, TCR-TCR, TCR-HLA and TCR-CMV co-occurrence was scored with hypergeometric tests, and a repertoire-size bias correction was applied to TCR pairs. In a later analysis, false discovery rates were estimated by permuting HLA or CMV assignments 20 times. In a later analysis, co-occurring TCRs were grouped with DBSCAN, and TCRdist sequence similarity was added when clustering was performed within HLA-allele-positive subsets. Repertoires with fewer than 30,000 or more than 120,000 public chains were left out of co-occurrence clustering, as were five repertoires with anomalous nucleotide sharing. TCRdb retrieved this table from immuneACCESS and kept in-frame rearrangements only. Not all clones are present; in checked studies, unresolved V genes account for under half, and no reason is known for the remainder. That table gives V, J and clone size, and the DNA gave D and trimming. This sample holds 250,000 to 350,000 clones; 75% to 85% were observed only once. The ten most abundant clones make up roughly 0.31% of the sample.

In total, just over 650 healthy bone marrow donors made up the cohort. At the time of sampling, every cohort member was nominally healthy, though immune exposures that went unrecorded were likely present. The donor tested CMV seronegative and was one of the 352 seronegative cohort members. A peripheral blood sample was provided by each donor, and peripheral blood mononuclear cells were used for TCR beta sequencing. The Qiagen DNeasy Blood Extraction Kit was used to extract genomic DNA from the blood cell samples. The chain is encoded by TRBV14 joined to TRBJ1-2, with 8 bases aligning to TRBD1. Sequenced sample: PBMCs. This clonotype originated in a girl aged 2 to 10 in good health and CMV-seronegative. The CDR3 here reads CASSQDRDYGYTF. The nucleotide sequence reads TGTGCCAGCAGCCAGGACAGGGACTATGGCTACACCTTC.